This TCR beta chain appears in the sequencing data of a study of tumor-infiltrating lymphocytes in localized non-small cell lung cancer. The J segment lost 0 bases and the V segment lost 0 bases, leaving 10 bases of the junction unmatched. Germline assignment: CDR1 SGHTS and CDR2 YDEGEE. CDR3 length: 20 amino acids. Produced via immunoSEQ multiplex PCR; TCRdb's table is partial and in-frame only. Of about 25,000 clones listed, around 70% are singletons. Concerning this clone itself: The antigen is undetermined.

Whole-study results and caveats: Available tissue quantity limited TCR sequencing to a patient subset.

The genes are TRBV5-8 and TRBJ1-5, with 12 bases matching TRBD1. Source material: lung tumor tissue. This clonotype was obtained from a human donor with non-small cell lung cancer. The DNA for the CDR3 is TGTGCCAGCAGCTTGGAAGCCCTCGGGACAGGGGGCGGTAGCAATCAGCCCCAGCATTTT. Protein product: CASSLEALGTGGGSNQPQHF.